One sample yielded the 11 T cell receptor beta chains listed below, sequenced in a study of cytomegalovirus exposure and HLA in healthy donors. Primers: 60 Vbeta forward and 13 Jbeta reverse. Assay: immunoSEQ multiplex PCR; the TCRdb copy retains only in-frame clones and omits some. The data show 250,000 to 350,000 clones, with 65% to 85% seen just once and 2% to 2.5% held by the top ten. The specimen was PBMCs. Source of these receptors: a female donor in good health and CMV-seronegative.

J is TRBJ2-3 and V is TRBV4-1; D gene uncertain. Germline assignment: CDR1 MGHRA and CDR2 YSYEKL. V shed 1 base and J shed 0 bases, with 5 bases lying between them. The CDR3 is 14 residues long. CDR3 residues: CASSQVISTDTQYF. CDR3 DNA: TGCGCCAGCAGCCAAGTTATTAGCACAGATACGCAGTATTTT.

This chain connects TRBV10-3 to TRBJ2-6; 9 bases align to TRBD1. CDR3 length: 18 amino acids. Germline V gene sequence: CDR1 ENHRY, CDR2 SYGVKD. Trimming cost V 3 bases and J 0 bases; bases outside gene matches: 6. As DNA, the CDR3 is TGTGCCATCAGTGACCGGACAGGGGCTGTCTCTGGGGCCAACGTCCTGACTTTC. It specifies CAISDRTGAVSGANVLTF.

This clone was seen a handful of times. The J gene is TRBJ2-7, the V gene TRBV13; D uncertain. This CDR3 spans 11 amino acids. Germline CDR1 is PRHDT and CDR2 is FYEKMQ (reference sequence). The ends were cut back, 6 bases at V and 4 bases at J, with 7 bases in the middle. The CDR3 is CASRGPYEQYF. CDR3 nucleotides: TGTGCCAGCAGGGGCCCATACGAGCAGTACTTC.

Written as DNA, the CDR3 is TGTGCCAGTAGCGTAGCGGGAGGGCAGGGCATTCAGTACTTC. This gives the protein CASSVAGGQGIQYF. The chain recombines TRBV19 with TRBJ2-4; 11 bases line up with TRBD2. The CDR3 runs to 14 residues. J gave up 9 bases and V 6 bases, and 7 bases lay outside the gene matches. CDR1 and CDR2 from the germline V gene are LNHDA and SQIVND (reference sequence).

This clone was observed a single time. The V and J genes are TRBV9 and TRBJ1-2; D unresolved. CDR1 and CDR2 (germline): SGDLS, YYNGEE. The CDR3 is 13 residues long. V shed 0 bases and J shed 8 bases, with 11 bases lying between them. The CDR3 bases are TGTGCCAGCAGCGTAGGAGCAGGAAGAGGCTACACCTTC. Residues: CASSVGAGRGYTF.

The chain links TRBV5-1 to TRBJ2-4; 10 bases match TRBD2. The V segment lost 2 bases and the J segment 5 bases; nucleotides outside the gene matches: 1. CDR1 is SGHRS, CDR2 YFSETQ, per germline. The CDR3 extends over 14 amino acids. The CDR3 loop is CASSFTSGENIQYF. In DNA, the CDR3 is TGCGCCAGCAGCTTCACTAGCGGGGAAAACATTCAGTACTTC.

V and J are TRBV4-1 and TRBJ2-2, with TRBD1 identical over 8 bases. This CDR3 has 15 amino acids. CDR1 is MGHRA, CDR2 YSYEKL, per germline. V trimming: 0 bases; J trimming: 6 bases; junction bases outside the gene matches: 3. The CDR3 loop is CASSQDDRGSGELFF. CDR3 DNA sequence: TGCGCCAGCAGCCAAGACGACAGGGGATCCGGGGAGCTGTTTTTT.

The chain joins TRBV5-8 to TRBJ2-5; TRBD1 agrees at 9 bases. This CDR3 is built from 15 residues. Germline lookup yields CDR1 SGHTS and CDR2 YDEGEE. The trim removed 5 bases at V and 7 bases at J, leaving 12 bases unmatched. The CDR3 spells CASSRRDRAVATQYF. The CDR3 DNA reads TGTGCCAGCAGTAGACGGGACAGGGCCGTTGCGACCCAGTACTTC.

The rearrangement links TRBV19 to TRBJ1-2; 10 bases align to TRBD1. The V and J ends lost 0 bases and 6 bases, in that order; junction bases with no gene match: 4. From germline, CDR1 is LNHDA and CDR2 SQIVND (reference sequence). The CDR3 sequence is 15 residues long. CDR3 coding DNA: TGTGCCAGTAGTATAGATGGGGGACAGGGGAATGGCTACACCTTC. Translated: CASSIDGGQGNGYTF.

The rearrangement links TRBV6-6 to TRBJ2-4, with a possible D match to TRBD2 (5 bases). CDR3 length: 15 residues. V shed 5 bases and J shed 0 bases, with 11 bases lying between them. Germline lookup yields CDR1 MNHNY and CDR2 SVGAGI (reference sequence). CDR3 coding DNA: TGTGCCAGCAGTCGGACTGTTTTAGCCAAAAACATTCAGTACTTC. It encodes CASSRTVLAKNIQYF.

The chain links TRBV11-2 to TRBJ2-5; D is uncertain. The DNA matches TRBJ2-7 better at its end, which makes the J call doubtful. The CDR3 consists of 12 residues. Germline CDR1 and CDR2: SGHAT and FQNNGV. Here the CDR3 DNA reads TGTGCCAGCAGTGCCACTTCCTACGAGCAGTACTTC. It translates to CASSATSYEQYF.